Following are 11 T cell receptor beta chains from one sample sequenced in a study of T cell responses to AZD1222 COVID-19 vaccine. Assay: immunoSEQ multiplex PCR; the TCRdb copy retains only in-frame clones and omits some. The table shows 25,000 to 30,000 clones, with roughly 78% occurring only once. Sample: peripheral blood, taken on day 0 of AZD1222 vaccination. These receptors originate from an adult in good health.

The rearrangement uses TRBV7-2 and TRBJ2-5; 7 positions agree with TRBD2. Germline CDR1 SGHTA, CDR2 FQGNSA. Trimming removed 4 bases from V and 2 bases from J; junction bases left unmatched: 10. The CDR3 covers 16 residues. The CDR3 loop reads CASSWSGTTIQETQYF. Here the CDR3 DNA reads TGTGCCAGCAGCTGGTCCGGGACTACGATACAAGAGACCCAGTACTTC. The whole variable domain, remainder taken from reference TRBV7-2 and TRBJ2-5, is GAGVSQSPSNKVTEKGKDVELRCDPISGHTALYWYRQSLGQGLEFLIYFQGNSAPDKSGLPSDRFSAERTGGSVSTLTIQRTQQEDSAVYLCASSWSGTTIQETQYFGPGTRLLVL.

This clone was seen only a few times. The V call is TRBV3-1 (or the pseudogene TRBV3-2), the J call TRBJ2-7, with 7 bases that match TRBD2. The CDR3 sequence is 14 residues long. V trimming: 0 bases; J trimming: 6 bases; junction bases outside the gene matches: 5. Germline values: CDR1 LGHDT, CDR2 YNNKEL (reference sequence). The CDR3: CASSQDIGRAEQYF. The CDR3 DNA is TGTGCCAGCAGCCAAGATATAGGGAGGGCCGAGCAGTACTTC.

The chain employs TRBV11-2 and TRBJ1-2; D not resolved. Germline CDR1 SGHAT, CDR2 FQNNGV. The ends were cut back, 1 base at V and 4 bases at J, with 10 bases in the middle. This CDR3 is 14 amino acids long. CDR3 in DNA: TGTGCCAGCAGCTTAGGAAGCCCCGGCTATGGCTACACCTTC. This translates into CASSLGSPGYGYTF.

V usage is TRBV28 and J usage is TRBJ2-1; D possibly corresponds to TRBD2 (5 bases). CDR1 MDHEN and CDR2 SYDVKM come from the germline V gene. The V and J ends lost 7 bases and 7 bases respectively, with 14 bases between them. This CDR3 comprises 13 residues. CDR3 sequence reads: CASIVYGGNEQFF. The CDR3 DNA follows: TGTGCCAGCATTGTTTACGGCGGGAATGAGCAGTTCTTC.

The chain joins TRBV7-9 to TRBJ1-4; D call uncertain. V was cut by 5 bases and J by 7 bases, with 20 bases left in between. The CDR3 loop spans 16 amino acids. Germline assignment: CDR1 SEHNR and CDR2 FQNEAQ (reference sequence). In DNA form, the CDR3 reads TGTGCCAGCAGCCCAAAGGGAGGGAAAGAGGGTGAAAAACTGTTTTTT. This gives the protein CASSPKGGKEGEKLFF. Combining the CDR3 with reference TRBV7-9 and TRBJ1-4 gives the whole variable domain DTGVSQNPRHKITKRGQNVTFRCDPISEHNRLYWYRQTLGQGPEFLTYFQNEAQLEKSRLLSDRFSAERPKGSFSTLEIQRTEQGDSAMYLCASSPKGGKEGEKLFFGSGTQLSVL.

The chain combines TRBV6-5 with TRBJ2-3, with TRBD2 identical over 12 bases. Germline V gene lookup returns CDR1 MNHEY and CDR2 SVGAGI. There are 15 residues in the CDR3. V lost 5 bases to trimming and J lost 4 bases; unmatched junction nucleotides: 4. For the CDR3, the DNA is TGTGCCAGCAGTCCTAGCGGGGGGGCCCCAGATACGCAGTATTTT. This gives the protein CASSPSGGAPDTQYF.

The chain has TRBV13 and TRBJ2-2, with D possibly TRBD1 on 5 matching bases. The CDR3 is 14 residues long. CDR1 is PRHDT and CDR2 is FYEKMQ in the germline V gene (reference sequence). Deletions cut 7 bases from V and 2 bases from J, with 11 bases between. The CDR3 reads CASTLGENTGELFF. In nucleotides, the CDR3 is TGTGCCAGCACCCTAGGGGAAAACACCGGGGAGCTGTTTTTT.

V gene TRBV19 combines with J gene TRBJ2-2; tentative D call: TRBD1 (5 bases). Germline lookup yields CDR1 LNHDA and CDR2 SQIVND (reference sequence). The CDR3 consists of 16 residues. Trimming removed 7 bases at V and 1 base at J, with 16 bases between. For the CDR3, the DNA is TGTGCCAGTAAAACTGGCGACAGATTGAACACCGGGGAGCTGTTTTTT. The encoded protein is CASKTGDRLNTGELFF.

V usage is TRBV19 and J usage is TRBJ1-5, with 7 positions matching TRBD1. J lost 4 bases, V lost 7 bases, and 4 bases had no gene match. The CDR3 has 13 amino acids. The V gene's germline CDR1 is LNHDA and CDR2 SQIVND (reference sequence). The CDR3 is CASTNRGNQPQHF. In DNA, the CDR3 is TGTGCCAGTACGAACAGGGGTAATCAGCCCCAGCATTTT.

This chain connects TRBV29-1 to TRBJ1-1; no clear D gene. Per germline, CDR1 SQVTM and CDR2 ANQGSEA. The CDR3 consists of 14 residues. V was cut by 6 bases and J by 5 bases, with 19 bases left in between. CDR3 sequence: CSVSPHAGRTEAFF. As DNA, the CDR3 is TGCAGCGTGTCTCCTCACGCGGGCCGGACTGAAGCTTTCTTT.

V usage is TRBV4-3 and J usage is TRBJ1-3, with no clear D. The CDR3 has 17 residues. CDR1 LGHNA and CDR2 YSLEER come from the germline V gene. Deletions cut 2 bases from V and 0 bases from J, with 14 bases between. In DNA, the CDR3 is TGCGCCAGCAGCCAAAACCCGCGCGGAACCTCTGGAAACACCATATATTTT. Its protein product is CASSQNPRGTSGNTIYF.